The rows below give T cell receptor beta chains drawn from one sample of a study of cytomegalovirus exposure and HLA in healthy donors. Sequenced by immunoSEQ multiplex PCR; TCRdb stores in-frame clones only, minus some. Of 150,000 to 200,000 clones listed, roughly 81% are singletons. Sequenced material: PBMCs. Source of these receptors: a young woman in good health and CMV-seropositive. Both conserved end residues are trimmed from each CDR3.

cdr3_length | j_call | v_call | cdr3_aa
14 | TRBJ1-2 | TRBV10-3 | AISELITGTNYGYT
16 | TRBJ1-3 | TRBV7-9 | ASNQEGGRGLFGNTIY
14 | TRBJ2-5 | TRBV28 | ASSLEAGGRQETQY
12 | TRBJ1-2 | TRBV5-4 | ASSSPTGKMRYT
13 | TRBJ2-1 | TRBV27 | ASSPWTGVGNEQF
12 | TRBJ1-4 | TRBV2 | ASARDSNNEKLF
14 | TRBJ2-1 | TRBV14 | ASSPPRQGIRDEQF
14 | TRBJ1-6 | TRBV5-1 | ASSQPSTGKNSPLH
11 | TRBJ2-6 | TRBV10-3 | ATQTSGANGLT
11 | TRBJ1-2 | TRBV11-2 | ASSPDRGHGYT
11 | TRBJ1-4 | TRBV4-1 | ASSTSGAEKLF
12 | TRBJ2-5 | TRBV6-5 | ASSPDRIQETQY
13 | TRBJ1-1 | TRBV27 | ASSPPGGMNTEAF
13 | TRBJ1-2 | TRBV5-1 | ASSPWGGAGYGYT
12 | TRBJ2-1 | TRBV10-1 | ASSGRLAGGEQF
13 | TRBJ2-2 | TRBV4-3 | ASSQDLWNTGELF
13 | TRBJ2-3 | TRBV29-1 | SVRGAGTSTDTQY
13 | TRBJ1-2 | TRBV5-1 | ASSFSGTKNYGYT
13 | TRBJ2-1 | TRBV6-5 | ASSYSMAGAPRTF
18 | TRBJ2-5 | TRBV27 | ASSLSPSLAGGPGQETQY
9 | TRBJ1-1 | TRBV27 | ASRSRVQAF
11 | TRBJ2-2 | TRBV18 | ASSPTGTGELF